This TCR beta chain was obtained from a study of blood T cell repertoires in COVID-19. Study at large: Acute-phase and convalescent COVID-19 samples originated in the United States, Italy and Spain.

Only in-frame clones appear in the TCRdb table, and some are missing; sequencing was by immunoSEQ multiplex PCR. Among a few hundred thousand clones, about 90% were seen once, and the ten largest hold roughly 10%. This CDR3 has 15 residues. CDR1 is SGHKS and CDR2 is YYEKEE in the germline V gene (reference sequence). Between the trimmed V and J ends, which lost 4 bases and 11 bases, there was a span of 22 bases. Sequenced material: peripheral blood. The sequence derives from a woman in her seventies with COVID-19, enrolled during active disease. This rearrangement joins TRBV5-5 to TRBJ1-5; D might be TRBD1 (5 bases). The CDR3 spells CASSLQPTAVGSQHF. The CDR3 DNA is TGTGCCAGCAGCCTGCAACCGACAGCAGTCGGGTCCCAGCATTTT.